Shown below are 9 T cell receptor beta chains from a single sample sequenced in a study of OX40 agonist ivuxolimab in advanced cancers. The method was immunoSEQ multiplex PCR; TCRdb's version includes in-frame clones alone and lacks a portion of them. The table shows about 52,000 clones, with roughly 88% occurring only once. Material: CD4+ or CD8+ T cells sorted from blood, obtained in a trial of the OX40 agonist ivuxolimab. These TCRs come from an adult with an advanced solid tumor such as melanoma, head and neck, liver or kidney cancer.

This chain joins TRBV6-1 and TRBJ2-3, with 7 positions matching TRBD1. V lost 11 bases and J lost 2; bases outside the gene matches: 7. The germline V gene has CDR1 MNHNS and CDR2 SASEGT. CDR3 length: 13 amino acids. CDR3 loop: CAFLDRATDTQYF. In nucleotides, the CDR3 is TGTGCCTTCCTCGACAGGGCCACAGATACGCAGTATTTT.

The chain couples TRBV19 to TRBJ2-7, with no clear D. Germline V gene sequence: CDR1 LNHDA, CDR2 SQIVND (reference sequence). Trimming stripped 2 bases from V and 1 base from J, with 6 bases between. This CDR3 spans 13 amino acids. The CDR3 DNA is TGTGCCAGTAGTATACAGAGTTCCTACGAGCAGTACTTC. Protein sequence: CASSIQSSYEQYF. The full variable domain, rest sourced from reference TRBV19 and TRBJ2-7, is DGGITQSPKYLFRKEGQNVTLSCEQNLNHDAMYWYRQDPGQGLRLIYYSQIVNDFQKGDIAEGYSVSREKKESFPLTVTSAQKNPTAFYLCASSIQSSYEQYFGPGTRLTVT.

This clone was counted between two and nine times. The rearrangement uses TRBV5-1 and TRBJ1-1, with 12 nucleotides matching TRBD1. The germline CDR1 and CDR2 sequences are SGHRS and YFSETQ. V was clipped by 0 bases and J by 5 bases; unmatched bases: 2. There are 15 residues in the CDR3. CDR3 amino acids: CASSLGDRGQTEAFF. The CDR3 DNA reads TGCGCCAGCAGCTTGGGGGACAGGGGGCAAACTGAAGCTTTCTTT.

This clone appeared once. The junction shows a germline mismatch at one end, possibly a read error. The V call is TRBV28, the J call TRBJ2-6, with D maybe TRBD2 (5 bases). Germline V lookup: CDR1 MDHEN, CDR2 SYDVKM. The CDR3 consists of 15 residues. CDR3 nucleotide sequence: TGTGCCAGCTGTTTACGGGGCTCTGGGGCCAACGTCCTGACTTTC. Amino acid sequence: CASCLRGSGANVLTF.

The rearrangement uses TRBV20-1 and TRBJ2-3; unclear D gene. CDR1 is DFQATT, CDR2 SNEGSKA, per germline (reference sequence). Trimming removed 8 bases at V and 2 bases at J, with 8 bases between. The CDR3 is made up of 11 amino acids. The CDR3 nucleotides read TGCAGTTCCCCTTTCACAGATACGCAGTATTTT. It is translated as CSSPFTDTQYF.

CDR3 region: CASSAGTGAYGYTF. CDR3 DNA: TGTGCCAGCAGTGCCGGGACAGGCGCCTATGGCTACACCTTC. The chain employs TRBV2 and TRBJ1-2; 8 positions agree with TRBD1. CDR3 length equals 14 residues. V trimming: 4 bases; J trimming: 4 bases; junction bases outside the gene matches: 5. The germline gives CDR1 SNHLY, CDR2 FYNNEI. Full variable domain (rest looked up from reference TRBV2 and TRBJ1-2): EPEVTQTPSHQVTQMGQEVILRCVPISNHLYFYWYRQILGQKVEFLVSFYNNEISEKSEIFDDQFSVERPDGSNFTLKIRSTKLEDSAMYFCASSAGTGAYGYTFGSGTRLTVV.

This sequence joins TRBV5-1 and TRBJ2-1, with 7 bases fitting TRBD1. V was pared by 5 bases and J by 5 bases, with 4 bases of the junction left unmatched. CDR3 length equals 13 residues. Germline-derived CDR1 and CDR2 are SGHRS and YFSETQ. The CDR3 sequence: CASRRDSNNEQFF. The DNA of the CDR3 is TGCGCCAGCAGACGGGACAGCAACAATGAGCAGTTCTTC.

This chain joins TRBV21-1 and TRBJ1-1; TRBD1 is the table's D call, not checked against the DNA. TRBV21-1 is designated a pseudogene. The CDR3 totals 20 residues. The DNA of the CDR3 is TGTGCCAGCAGCAAAAAGAAAGTATTAAGGGCAGGGGGCGCCTTCACTGAAGCTTTCTTT. It is translated as CASSKKKVLRAGGAFTEAFF.

The rearrangement joins TRBV28 to TRBJ1-2; no firm D call. Germline CDR1 is MDHEN and CDR2 is SYDVKM. This CDR3 is built from 15 residues. With 2 bases removed from V and 0 bases from J, the gap between germline ends came to 10 bases. Here the CDR3 reads CASSLAAPTNYGYTF. The CDR3, as DNA: TGTGCCAGCAGTTTAGCGGCTCCAACTAACTATGGCTACACCTTC.